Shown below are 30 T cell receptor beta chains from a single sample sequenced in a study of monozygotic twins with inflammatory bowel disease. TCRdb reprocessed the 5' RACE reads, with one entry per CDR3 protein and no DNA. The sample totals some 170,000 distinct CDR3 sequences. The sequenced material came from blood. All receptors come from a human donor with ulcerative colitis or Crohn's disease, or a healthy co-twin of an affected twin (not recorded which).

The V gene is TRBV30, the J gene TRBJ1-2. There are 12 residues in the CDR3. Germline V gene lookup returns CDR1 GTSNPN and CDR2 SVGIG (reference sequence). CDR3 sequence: CAWSVLLYGYTF.

The CDR3 sequence: CSVAVAGGPADTQYF. The J gene is TRBJ2-3, the V gene TRBV29-1; TCRdb returns TRBD2, unconfirmable since there is no DNA. Germline V gene sequence: CDR1 SQVTM, CDR2 ANQGSEA. The CDR3 consists of 15 residues.

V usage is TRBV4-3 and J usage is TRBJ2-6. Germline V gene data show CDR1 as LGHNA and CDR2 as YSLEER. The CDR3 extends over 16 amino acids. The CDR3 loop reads CASSQDPGTGANVLTF.

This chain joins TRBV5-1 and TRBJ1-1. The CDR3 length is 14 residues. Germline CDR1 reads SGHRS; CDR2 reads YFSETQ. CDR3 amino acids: CASSSGHLNTEAFF.

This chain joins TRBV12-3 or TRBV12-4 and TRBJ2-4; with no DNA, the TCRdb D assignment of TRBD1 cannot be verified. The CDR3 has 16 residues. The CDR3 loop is CASSPQGELAKNIQYF.

CDR3 protein: CASSPGENTGELFF. The chain couples TRBV4-2 to TRBJ2-2. There are 14 residues in the CDR3. Germline CDR1 reads LGHNA; CDR2 reads YNFKEQ.

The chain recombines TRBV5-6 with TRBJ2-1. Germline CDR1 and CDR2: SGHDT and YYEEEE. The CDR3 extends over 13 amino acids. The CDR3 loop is CASSSDLYNEQFF.

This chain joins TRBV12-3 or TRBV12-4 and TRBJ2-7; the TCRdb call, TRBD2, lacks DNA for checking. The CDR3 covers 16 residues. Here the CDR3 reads CASSFVAGTRDGEQYF.

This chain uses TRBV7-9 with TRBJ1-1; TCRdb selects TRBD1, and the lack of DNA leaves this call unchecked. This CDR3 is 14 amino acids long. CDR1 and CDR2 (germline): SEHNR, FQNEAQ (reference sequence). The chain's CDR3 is CASSLHRENTEAFF.

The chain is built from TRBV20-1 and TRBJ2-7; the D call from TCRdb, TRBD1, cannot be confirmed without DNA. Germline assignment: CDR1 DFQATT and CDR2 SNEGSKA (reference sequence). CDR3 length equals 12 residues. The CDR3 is CSARGDSLEQYF.

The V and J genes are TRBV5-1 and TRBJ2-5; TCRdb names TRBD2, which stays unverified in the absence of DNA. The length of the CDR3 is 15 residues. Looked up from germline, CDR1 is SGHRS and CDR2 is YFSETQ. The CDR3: CASSLGRLEGETQYF.

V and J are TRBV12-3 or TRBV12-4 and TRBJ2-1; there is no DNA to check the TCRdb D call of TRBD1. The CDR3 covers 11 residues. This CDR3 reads CASLSLGEQFF.

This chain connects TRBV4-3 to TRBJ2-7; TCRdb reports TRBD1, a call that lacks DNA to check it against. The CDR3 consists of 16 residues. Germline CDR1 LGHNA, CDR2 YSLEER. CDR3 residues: CASSHYLTGDSYEQYF.

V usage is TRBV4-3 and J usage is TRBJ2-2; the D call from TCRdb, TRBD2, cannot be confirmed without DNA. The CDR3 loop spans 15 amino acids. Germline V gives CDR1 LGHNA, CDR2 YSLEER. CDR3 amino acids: CASSRGTSGTGELFF.

This CDR3 reads CASSRSPGTGGYEQYF. This chain connects TRBV3-1 to TRBJ2-7; TCRdb's D call, TRBD1, is unchecked because there is no DNA. The germline CDR1 and CDR2 sequences are LGHDT and YNNKEL (reference sequence). The CDR3 runs 16 residues.

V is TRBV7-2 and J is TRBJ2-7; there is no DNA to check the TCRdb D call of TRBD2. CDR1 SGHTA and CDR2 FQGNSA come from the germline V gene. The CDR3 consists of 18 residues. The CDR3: CARKDWTSGRAPCYEQYF.

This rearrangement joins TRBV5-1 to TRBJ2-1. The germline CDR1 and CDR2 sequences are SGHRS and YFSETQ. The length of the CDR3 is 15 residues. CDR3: CASSPDGLSYNEQFF.

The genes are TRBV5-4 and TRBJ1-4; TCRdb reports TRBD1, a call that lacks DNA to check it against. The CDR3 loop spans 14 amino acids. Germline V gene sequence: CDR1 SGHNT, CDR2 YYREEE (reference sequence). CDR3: CASSLTGEGEKLFF.

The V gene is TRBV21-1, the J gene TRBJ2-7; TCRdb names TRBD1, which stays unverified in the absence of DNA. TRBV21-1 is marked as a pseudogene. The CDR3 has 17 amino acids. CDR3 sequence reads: CASSNRQAAGFPCEQYF.

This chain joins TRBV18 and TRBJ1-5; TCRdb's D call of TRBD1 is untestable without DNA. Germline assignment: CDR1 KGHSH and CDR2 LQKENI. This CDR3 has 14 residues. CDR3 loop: CASSPGTPRGPQHF.

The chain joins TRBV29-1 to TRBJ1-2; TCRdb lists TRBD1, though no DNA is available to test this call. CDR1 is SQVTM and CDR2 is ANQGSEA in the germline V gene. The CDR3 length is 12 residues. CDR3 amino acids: CSVLRGQDGYTF. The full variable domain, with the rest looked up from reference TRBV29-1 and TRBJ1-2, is SAVISQKPSRDICQRGTSLTIQCQVDSQVTMMFWYRQQPGQSLTLIATANQGSEATYESGFVIDKFPISRPNLTFSTLTVSNMSPEDSSIYLCSVLRGQDGYTFGSGTRLTVV.

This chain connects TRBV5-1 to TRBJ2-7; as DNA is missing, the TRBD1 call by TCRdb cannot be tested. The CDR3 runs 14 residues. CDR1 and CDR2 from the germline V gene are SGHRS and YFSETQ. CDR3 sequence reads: CASSVTGTTYEQYF.

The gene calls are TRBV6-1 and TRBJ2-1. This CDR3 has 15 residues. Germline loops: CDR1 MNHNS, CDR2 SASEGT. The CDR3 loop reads CASRLSSTGYNEQFF.

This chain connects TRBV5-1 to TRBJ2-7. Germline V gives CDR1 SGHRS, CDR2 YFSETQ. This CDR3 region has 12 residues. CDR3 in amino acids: CASSIHDYEQYF.

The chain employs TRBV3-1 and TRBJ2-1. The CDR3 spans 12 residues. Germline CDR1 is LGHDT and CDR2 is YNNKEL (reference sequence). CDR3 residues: CASSQATVEQFF.

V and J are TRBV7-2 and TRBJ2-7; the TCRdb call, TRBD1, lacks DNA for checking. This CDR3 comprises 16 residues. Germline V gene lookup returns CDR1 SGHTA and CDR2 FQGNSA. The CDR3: CASRSSGAGASYEQYF.

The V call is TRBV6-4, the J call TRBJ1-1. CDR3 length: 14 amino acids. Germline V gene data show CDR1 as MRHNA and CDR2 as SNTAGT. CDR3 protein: CASSDSTVSTEAFF.

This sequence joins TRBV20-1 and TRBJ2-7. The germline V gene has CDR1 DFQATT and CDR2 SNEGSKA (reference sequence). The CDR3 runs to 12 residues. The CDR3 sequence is CSASRDLYEQYF.

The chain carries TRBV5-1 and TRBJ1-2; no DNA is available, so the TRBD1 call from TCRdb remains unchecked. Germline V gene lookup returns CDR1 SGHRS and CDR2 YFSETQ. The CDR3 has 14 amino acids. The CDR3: CASSLLDRSYGYTF.

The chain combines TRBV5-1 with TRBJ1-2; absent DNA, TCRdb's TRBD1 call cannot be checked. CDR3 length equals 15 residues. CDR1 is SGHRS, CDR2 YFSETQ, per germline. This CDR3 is CASSLGSVDSYGYTF.